Detailed here is one T cell receptor beta chain. What it binds is unknown. This sample was taken from a study of Ad26.COV2.S vaccination and SARS-CoV-2 variants. Study-wide results and caveats: Compared with placebo recipients, vaccine recipients had higher spike-specific TCR breadth. Post-vaccination breadth of spike-specific CD8+ and CD4+ T cell responses was reportedly substantial. Recipients of either vaccine or placebo displayed similar breadth of non-spike TCRs.

V trimming: 4 bases; J trimming: 6 bases; junction bases outside the gene matches: 5. This CDR3 is built from 13 residues. CDR1 is SGHTA, CDR2 FQGNSA, per germline. Profiling relied on immunoSEQ multiplex PCR, and the TCRdb table lists in-frame clones only, not all of them. The repertoire has over 130,000 clones, 86% of them found once; the top ten carry 5%. This receptor was taken from a human donor who had recovered from COVID-19. V gene TRBV7-2 combines with J gene TRBJ2-7, with 8 bases matching TRBD1. The sequencing used peripheral blood, collected after recovery from COVID-19. Written as DNA, the CDR3 is TGTGCCAGCAGCTCCCGGACAGGGAGCGAGCAGTACTTC. Protein sequence: CASSSRTGSEQYF. Combining the CDR3 with reference TRBV7-2 and TRBJ2-7 gives the whole variable domain GAGVSQSPSNKVTEKGKDVELRCDPISGHTALYWYRQSLGQGLEFLIYFQGNSAPDKSGLPSDRFSAERTGGSVSTLTIQRTQQEDSAVYLCASSSRTGSEQYFGPGTRLTVT.